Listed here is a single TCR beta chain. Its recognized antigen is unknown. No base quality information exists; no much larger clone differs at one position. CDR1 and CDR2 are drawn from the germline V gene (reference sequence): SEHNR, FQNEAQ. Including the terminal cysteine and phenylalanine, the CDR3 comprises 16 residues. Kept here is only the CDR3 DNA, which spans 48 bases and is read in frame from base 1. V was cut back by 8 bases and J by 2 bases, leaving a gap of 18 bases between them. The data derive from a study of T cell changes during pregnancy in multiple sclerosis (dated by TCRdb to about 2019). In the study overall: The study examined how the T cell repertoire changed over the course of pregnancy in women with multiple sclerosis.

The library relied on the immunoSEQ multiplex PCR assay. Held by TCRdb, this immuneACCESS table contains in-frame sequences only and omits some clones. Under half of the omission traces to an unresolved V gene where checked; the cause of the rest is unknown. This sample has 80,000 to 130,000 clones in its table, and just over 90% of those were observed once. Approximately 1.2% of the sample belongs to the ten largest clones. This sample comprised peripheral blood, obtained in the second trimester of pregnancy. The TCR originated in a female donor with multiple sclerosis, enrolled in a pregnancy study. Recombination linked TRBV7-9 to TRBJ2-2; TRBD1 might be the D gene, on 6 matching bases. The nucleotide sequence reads TGTGCCAGCCTTACAGGGCTCAACAGTAACACCGGGGAGCTGTTTTTT. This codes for CASLTGLNSNTGELFF.